This TCR beta chain was sequenced for a study of T cells in Graves' hyperthyroidism and ophthalmopathy. Broader study findings: A model using 13 V-J features told ophthalmopathy apart from stable hyperthyroidism.

The sample holds many counts of this clonotype. The target antigen is unknown. After removal of 3 bases from V and 6 bases from J, the junction contained 7 bases not matched to a gene. Germline assignment: CDR1 SGHVS and CDR2 FQNEAQ. The CDR3 is 14 residues long. Exclusions: uncontrolled infection, other autoimmune disease, pregnancy, lactation. Each diagnosis drew on symptoms, thyroxine, TRAb, thyroid ultrasound and orbital computed tomography findings. The investigators amplified TCR beta CDR3 regions from RNA transcripts. Initially, a first-round RT-PCR of the TCR CDR3 employed the HTBI primer set. TCRdb re-called the multiplex PCR reads through MiXCR, storing one row per CDR3 protein. Of about 400,000 distinct CDR3 sequences listed, 15% to 19% are singletons.

This TCR derives from a woman aged 18-29 years with Graves' hyperthyroidism. Sequencing was performed on blood. The rearrangement joins TRBV7-8 to TRBJ2-7; TRBD1 agrees at 8 bases. In DNA, the CDR3 is TGTGCCAGCAGCTTCCGGGACAGGTATACCGAGCAGTACTTC. Its translation: CASSFRDRYTEQYF. Full variable domain (rest looked up from reference TRBV7-8 and TRBJ2-7): GAGVSQSPRYKVAKRGQDVALRCDPISGHVSLFWYQQALGQGPEFLTYFQNEAQLDKSGLPSDRFFAERPEGSVSTLKIQRTQQEDSAVYLCASSFRDRYTEQYFGPGTRLTVT.